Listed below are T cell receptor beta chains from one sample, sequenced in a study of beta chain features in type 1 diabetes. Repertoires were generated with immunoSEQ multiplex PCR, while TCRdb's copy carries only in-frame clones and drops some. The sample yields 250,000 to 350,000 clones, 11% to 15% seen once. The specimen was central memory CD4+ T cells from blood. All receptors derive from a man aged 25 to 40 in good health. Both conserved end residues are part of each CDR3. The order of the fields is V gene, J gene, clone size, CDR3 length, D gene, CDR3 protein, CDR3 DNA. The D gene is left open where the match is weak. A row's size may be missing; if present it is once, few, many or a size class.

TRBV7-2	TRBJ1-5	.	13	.	CASSLRGNQPQHF	TGTGCCAGCAGCTTGAGGGGAAATCAGCCCCAGCATTTT
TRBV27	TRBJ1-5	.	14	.	CASSPLGGYQPQHF	TGTGCCAGCAGCCCCCTTGGGGGGTATCAGCCCCAGCATTTT
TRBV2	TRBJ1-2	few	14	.	CASREIRTSYGYTF	TGTGCCAGCAGAGAGATACGGACATCGTATGGCTACACCTTC
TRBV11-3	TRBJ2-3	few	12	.	CASSFGASVRYF	TGTGCCAGCAGCTTTGGGGCTAGCGTCAGGTATTTT
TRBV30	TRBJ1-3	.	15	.	CAWAFGLQSGNTIYF	TGTGCCTGGGCATTCGGGTTACAATCTGGAAACACCATATATTTT
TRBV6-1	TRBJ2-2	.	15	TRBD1	CASSRSRDRAGELFF	TGTGCCAGCAGTCGGTCCCGGGACAGGGCCGGGGAGCTGTTTTTT
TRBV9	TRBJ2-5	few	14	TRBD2	CASSTTSGQETQYF	TGTGCCAGCAGCACAACTAGCGGCCAAGAGACCCAGTACTTC
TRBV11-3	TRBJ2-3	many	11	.	CASTLADTQYF	TGTGCCAGCACCCTAGCGGATACGCAGTATTTT
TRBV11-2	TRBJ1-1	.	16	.	CASSTNGGLRGTEAFF	TGTGCCAGCAGCACGAACGGAGGGCTTAGAGGCACTGAAGCTTTCTTT
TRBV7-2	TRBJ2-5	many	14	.	CASSLAGGSETQYF	TGTGCCAGCAGCTTAGCGGGAGGTTCGGAGACCCAGTACTTC